The 26 T cell receptor beta chains listed next were all sequenced from one sample in a study of T-cell reconstitution after alpha-beta-depleted transplantation in children. Preparation of the TCRbeta library was carried out with unique molecular identifiers. TCRdb passed the PCR reads through MiXCR, listing each CDR3 protein once. This table holds 300,000 to 400,000 distinct CDR3 sequences, 16% found once. This material consisted of PBMCs, mostly from graft donor cells, taken 360 days after TCRalphabeta/CD19-depleted stem cell transplant. Receptors were obtained from a male patient aged 2 to 9 who had a stem cell transplant for acute lymphoblastic leukemia, so the T cells may come from the graft donor.

The chain uses TRBV20-1 and TRBJ2-1, with 8 bases aligning to TRBD2. The CDR3 is made up of 17 amino acids. V lost 6 bases, J lost 2 bases, and 15 bases stayed unmatched. CDR1 is DFQATT, CDR2 SNEGSKA, per germline (reference sequence). The CDR3 region has the DNA TGCAGTGCCCAGCCCGCCCTACGGCGGGGGGCCTACAATGAGCAGTTCTTC. This translates into CSAQPALRRGAYNEQFF.

The table lists this clonotype with a few counts. The rearrangement links TRBV20-1 to TRBJ2-7; tentatively, D is TRBD1 or TRBD2 (5 bases each). The CDR3 sequence is 17 residues long. V lost 0 bases and J 4 bases, leaving 22 bases between the germline ends. The germline V gene encodes CDR1 DFQATT and CDR2 SNEGSKA (reference sequence). The CDR3 is CSARDPRRDPRRYEQYF. The CDR3, as DNA: TGCAGTGCTAGAGATCCCCGCAGGGACCCACGACGATACGAGCAGTACTTC.

This clonotype was observed a handful of times. The chain carries TRBV15 and TRBJ2-1, with 7 bases lining up with TRBD2. The CDR3 is made up of 15 amino acids. CDR1 and CDR2 (germline): LNHNV, YYDKDF (reference sequence). V was clipped by 5 bases and J by 9 bases; unmatched bases: 13. The CDR3 here is CATSALEAGVSEQFF. The CDR3 DNA follows: TGTGCCACCAGCGCCCTGGAGGCGGGAGTAAGTGAGCAGTTCTTC.

In this sample, this clonotype turned up a few times. The CDR3 is CASSLGDRVSNEQFF. Here the CDR3 DNA reads TGTGCCAGCAGTTTGGGGGACAGGGTCTCAAATGAGCAGTTCTTC. The V call is TRBV12-3 or TRBV12-4, the J call TRBJ2-1; TRBD1 aligns across 9 bases. The CDR3 loop spans 15 amino acids. V gave up 3 bases and J gave up 7 bases; unmatched junction bases: 7.

The chain carries TRBV30 and TRBJ1-1; D is unresolved. The CDR3 totals 12 residues. Deletions cut 6 bases from V and 1 base from J, with 9 bases between. Germline CDR1 is GTSNPN and CDR2 is SVGIG (reference sequence). The CDR3 here is CACKDGNTEAFF. CDR3 coding DNA: TGTGCCTGCAAGGACGGGAACACTGAAGCTTTCTTT. The full variable domain, with the rest looked up from reference TRBV30 and TRBJ1-1, is SQTIHQWPATLVQPVGSPLSLECTVEGTSNPNLYWYRQAAGRGLQLLFYSVGIGQISSEVPQNLSASRPQDRQFILSSKKLLLSDSGFYLCACKDGNTEAFFGQGTRLTVV.

The rearrangement joins TRBV20-1 to TRBJ2-3; D may be TRBD2 (5 bases). The germline gives CDR1 DFQATT, CDR2 SNEGSKA (reference sequence). Trimming pared 5 bases from V and 8 bases from J, leaving 23 bases between. This CDR3 region has 15 residues. The CDR3 region is CSAPDFVGLARTQYF. The CDR3 DNA is TGCAGTGCTCCGGACTTCGTGGGGTTGGCACGTACGCAGTATTTT.

This clonotype has just a few counts. The V and J genes are TRBV6-6 and TRBJ2-1, with D possibly TRBD2 on 6 matching bases. CDR1 MNHNY and CDR2 SVGAGI come from the germline V gene (reference sequence). V was pared by 8 bases and J by 1 base, with 9 bases between. The CDR3 is 13 amino acids. The CDR3 loop is CASCRESYNEQFF. CDR3 sequence (DNA): TGTGCCAGCTGTCGGGAGTCCTACAATGAGCAGTTCTTC.

This clonotype was detected many times. The chain has TRBV7-2 and TRBJ1-1, with D maybe TRBD1 (5 bases). Germline V gene lookup returns CDR1 SGHTA and CDR2 FQGNSA. The V end was cut by 6 bases, the J end by 5 bases, with 16 bases between. The CDR3 extends over 14 amino acids. The CDR3 sequence: CASRQNVGVTEAFF. Written as DNA, the CDR3 is TGTGCCAGCAGGCAGAACGTAGGGGTAACTGAAGCTTTCTTT.

This chain joins TRBV20-1 and TRBJ2-7, with 9 nucleotides matching TRBD1. Looked up from germline, CDR1 is DFQATT and CDR2 is SNEGSKA (reference sequence). The CDR3 totals 14 residues. Trimming at V came to 0 bases and at J to 4 bases, leaving 4 bases not matched to a gene. This CDR3 reads CSARDPGQGYEQYF. CDR3 DNA: TGCAGTGCTAGAGACCCGGGACAGGGATACGAGCAGTACTTC.

The rearrangement uses TRBV7-8 and TRBJ1-5; D remains unclear. The CDR3 extends over 15 amino acids. Germline V gene lookup returns CDR1 SGHVS and CDR2 FQNEAQ. Deletions cut 6 bases from V and 0 bases from J, with 12 bases between. In DNA form, the CDR3 reads TGTGCCAGCAGTTGGACGGTTTATAGCAATCAGCCCCAGCATTTT. Its translation: CASSWTVYSNQPQHF.

The chain joins TRBV29-1 to TRBJ2-1, with 9 bases identical to TRBD2. CDR1 and CDR2 (germline): SQVTM, ANQGSEA. The trim removed 0 bases at V and 2 bases at J, leaving 5 bases unmatched. The CDR3 spans 16 residues. As DNA, the CDR3 is TGCAGCGTTGAAGATATAGCGGGAGCGCCCTACAATGAGCAGTTCTTC. This encodes CSVEDIAGAPYNEQFF.

This clonotype occurred a few times. The gene calls are TRBV15 and TRBJ1-5, with unresolved D. The V end was cut by 0 bases, the J end by 6 bases, with 12 bases between. Germline V gene data show CDR1 as LNHNV and CDR2 as YYDKDF (reference sequence). This CDR3 comprises 15 residues. CDR3 DNA: TGTGCCACCAGCAGAGATTGGGGTGGCAGTCAGCCCCAGCATTTT. It translates to CATSRDWGGSQPQHF.

The chain recombines TRBV7-2 with TRBJ2-5; 7 nucleotides agree with TRBD1. Per the germline V gene, CDR1 is SGHTA and CDR2 is FQGNSA. This CDR3 spans 15 amino acids. After removal of 5 bases from V and 5 bases from J, the junction contained 11 bases not matched to a gene. The CDR3 DNA sequence: TGTGCCAGCAGCCCAACGGGGACAGCTCCGGAGACCCAGTACTTC. Protein sequence: CASSPTGTAPETQYF. Based on the CDR3 plus reference TRBV7-2 and TRBJ2-5, the full variable domain is GAGVSQSPSNKVTEKGKDVELRCDPISGHTALYWYRQSLGQGLEFLIYFQGNSAPDKSGLPSDRFSAERTGGSVSTLTIQRTQQEDSAVYLCASSPTGTAPETQYFGPGTRLLVL.

The sample holds many counts of this clonotype. This chain links TRBV12-3 or TRBV12-4 with TRBJ2-7, with D tentatively TRBD1 or TRBD2 (5 bases each). The CDR3 is made up of 12 amino acids. V was clipped by 5 bases and J by 9 bases, with 14 bases between them. For the CDR3, the DNA is TGTGCCAGCAGTCAACTAGGGGTCGCGCAGTACTTC. Translated: CASSQLGVAQYF.

This clonotype has ten or more counts. This CDR3 is CASSVRLVMTESLRINTGELFF. The CDR3 bases are TGTGCCAGCAGCGTTCGGCTAGTAATGACCGAATCCCTGAGAATAAACACCGGGGAGCTGTTTTTT. This chain links TRBV9 with TRBJ2-2; no clear D gene. Germline CDR1 reads SGDLS; CDR2 reads YYNGEE. Trimming removed 2 bases from V and 2 bases from J, with 31 bases in between. The CDR3 consists of 22 residues.

This clonotype has a handful of counts. J is TRBJ2-1 and V is TRBV28; no reliable D call. V was shortened by 7 bases and J by 11 bases, with 15 bases between the two germline ends. The CDR3 has 12 amino acids. CDR1 is MDHEN and CDR2 is SYDVKM in the germline V gene. DNA for the CDR3: TGTGCCAGCACTTCTAATAGCCCGAAGCAGTTCTTC. This sequence encodes CASTSNSPKQFF.

There are many counts of this clonotype. The J gene is TRBJ2-3, the V gene TRBV12-3 or TRBV12-4, with a weak D call TRBD2 (5 bases). This CDR3 is 15 amino acids long. The V gene lost 3 bases and the J gene lost 6 bases, with 16 bases spanning the gap. Written as DNA, the CDR3 is TGTGCCAGCAGTTTCACGGCTAGCTTAGGTGATACGCAGTATTTT. It codes for CASSFTASLGDTQYF.

This clonotype was counted many times. The V gene is TRBV12-3 or TRBV12-4, the J gene TRBJ2-1; D is unresolved. The ends were cut back, 5 bases at V and 8 bases at J, with 10 bases in the middle. This CDR3 is built from 12 residues. CDR3 sequence (DNA): TGTGCCAGCAGTCCCTACCTTCATGAGCAGTTCTTC. Its translation is CASSPYLHEQFF.

This clonotype was observed a handful of times. The DNA of the CDR3 is TGTGCCACCAGTGACCCCCGCCCAGAGAGCTCCTACAATGAGCAGTTCTTC. Translation: CATSDPRPESSYNEQFF. This sequence joins TRBV24-1 and TRBJ2-1; D not certain. This CDR3 has 17 residues. With 4 bases removed from V and 0 bases from J, the gap between germline ends came to 15 bases. The V gene's germline CDR1 is KGHDR and CDR2 SFDVKD.

The table lists this clonotype with many counts. This sequence joins TRBV6-6 and TRBJ1-4; TRBD1 aligns across 7 bases. The germline CDR1 and CDR2 sequences are MNHNY and SVGAGI (reference sequence). The CDR3 spans 13 residues. The J segment lost 8 bases and the V segment lost 6 bases, leaving 6 bases of the junction unmatched. The CDR3 sequence: CASRHGTAEKLFF. Written as DNA, the CDR3 is TGTGCCAGCAGGCATGGGACAGCGGAAAAACTGTTTTTT.

In this sample, this clonotype turned up many times. The V call is TRBV20-1, the J call TRBJ1-2; tentative D call: TRBD1 (5 bases). Germline CDR1 reads DFQATT; CDR2 reads SNEGSKA (reference sequence). The CDR3 covers 15 residues. V was trimmed by 2 bases and J by 2 bases, leaving 15 bases between them. CDR3 coding DNA: TGCAGTGCTAGATTGGGACCGAACCTAAACTATGGCTACACCTTC. Translated, it gives CSARLGPNLNYGYTF.

This clonotype was observed a handful of times. The genes are TRBV5-1 and TRBJ2-7; D is perhaps TRBD1 (5 bases). CDR1 is SGHRS, CDR2 YFSETQ, per germline. The CDR3 has 14 amino acids. The germline V and J ends were trimmed by 4 bases and 0 bases, with 11 bases remaining between them. The CDR3 DNA is TGCGCCAGCAGCCCACAGGTCCCCTCCTACGAGCAGTACTTC. This sequence encodes CASSPQVPSYEQYF.

The chain links TRBV29-1 to TRBJ2-1; D may match TRBD1 or TRBD2 (5 bases each). CDR1 is SQVTM and CDR2 is ANQGSEA in the germline V gene. CDR3 length: 14 residues. V lost 4 bases, J lost 4 bases, and 14 bases lay in between. CDR3 sequence: CSVGDRAGYNEQFF. The CDR3 bases are TGCAGCGTTGGGGACCGGGCGGGTTACAATGAGCAGTTCTTC.

V and J are TRBV15 and TRBJ2-3; perhaps TRBD1 as D (6 bases). Germline loops: CDR1 LNHNV, CDR2 YYDKDF (reference sequence). V lost 5 bases and J 3 bases, leaving 18 bases between the germline ends. CDR3 length equals 16 residues. CDR3 protein: CATSVDRPIATDTQYF. The CDR3 DNA reads as TGTGCCACCAGCGTCGACAGGCCTATAGCGACAGATACGCAGTATTTT.

This clonotype was seen only a few times. The chain links TRBV6-1 to TRBJ2-3, with 8 bases that match TRBD1. The CDR3 contains 15 residues. The V and J ends lost 8 bases and 1 base, in that order; junction bases with no gene match: 8. Germline lookup yields CDR1 MNHNS and CDR2 SASEGT. The CDR3 nucleotides read TGTGCCAGCCCTGAGCCGGGACAGGGCACAGATACGCAGTATTTT. Its translation: CASPEPGQGTDTQYF.

The DNA of the CDR3 is TGCGCCAGCAGACCTGACAGGTCAACCAACTATGGCTACACCTTC. As protein: CASRPDRSTNYGYTF. This chain links TRBV4-3 with TRBJ1-2, with D possibly TRBD1 on 6 matching bases. Per the germline V gene, CDR1 is LGHNA and CDR2 is YSLEER. The CDR3 spans 15 residues. V lost 6 bases, J lost 2 bases, and 16 bases lay in between.